The entry below gives a single T cell receptor (beta chain) sequence along with its context. The target antigen is unknown. The sample comes from a study of shared clonotypes between healthy human individuals. Study context: The composition of the donors was two women and three men aged 18 to 49.

Study results and caveats: Few donors limited the genetic and exposure-history diversity represented. For naive CD4 cells, roughly 5% of clonotypes were shared across a few donors.

The CDR3 spans 13 residues. Trimming stripped 0 bases from V and 4 bases from J, with 6 bases between. The germline V gene has CDR1 MGHRA and CDR2 YSYEKL. The table came from immunoSEQ multiplex PCR; TCRdb's copy has only in-frame clones and leaves some out. The table records 2 million to 2.5 million clones, approximately 95% of them present only once. The clonotype originates from a man aged 18 to 30 in good health. Sequenced input: naive CD4+ T cells sorted from blood. Sample subset: CD45RA+ positively selected. The chain links TRBV4-1 to TRBJ1-2; no clear D. The CDR3 DNA sequence: TGCGCCAGCAGCCAAGATCAATCCTATGGCTACACCTTC. This encodes CASSQDQSYGYTF.